Listed here are 22 T cell receptor beta chains from one sample, sequenced in a study of PD-1 blockade in mismatch repair-deficient tumors. Using immunoSEQ multiplex PCR, the repertoire was profiled, and TCRdb retains in-frame clones only, with some absent. The sample holds 39,000 or so clones; around 80% are singletons and the top ten take about 1%. The sequenced sample was PBMCs, obtained around 40 weeks after starting pembrolizumab. The receptors originated from an adult with mismatch repair-deficient cancer.

This clone was counted a single time. This chain links TRBV5-1 with TRBJ2-2; D ambiguous. The length of the CDR3 is 18 residues. V shed 7 bases and J shed 0 bases, with 22 bases lying between them. CDR1 is SGHRS and CDR2 is YFSETQ in the germline V gene. In nucleotides, the CDR3 is TGCGCCAGCCGCCGGTTGGGCAGCATCTCCTCGAACACCGGGGAGCTGTTTTTT. Encoded protein: CASRRLGSISSNTGELFF.

This chain connects TRBV18 to TRBJ1-1, with 7 bases matching TRBD1. With V trimmed by 1 base and J by 2 bases, 4 bases remained unmatched. Germline V gives CDR1 KGHSH, CDR2 LQKENI. This CDR3 has 15 residues. CDR3 bases: TGTGCCAGCTCACCACGGACAGGCGACAACACTGAAGCTTTCTTT. This codes for CASSPRTGDNTEAFF.

This clone has a handful of counts. The V call is TRBV10-2, the J call TRBJ2-7; tentatively, D is TRBD1 (6 bases). Trimming removed 5 bases from V and 7 bases from J, with 18 bases in between. The CDR3 loop spans 14 amino acids. The germline V gene encodes CDR1 WSHSY and CDR2 SAAADI. The CDR3 nucleotides are TGCGCCAGCAGTTGGGACACAGGCCGAGGGGAGCAGTACTTC. This gives the protein CASSWDTGRGEQYF.

The V gene is TRBV10-3, the J gene TRBJ1-1, with TRBD1 identical over 10 bases. From germline, CDR1 is ENHRY and CDR2 SYGVKD. Trimming removed 8 bases from V and 1 base from J; junction bases left unmatched: 10. The length of the CDR3 is 16 residues. The CDR3 bases are TGTGCCATCGGAGGAGGGACAGGGGTAGCGAACACTGAAGCTTTCTTT. This encodes CAIGGGTGVANTEAFF.

The chain carries TRBV7-2 and TRBJ2-7; maybe TRBD1 (5 bases). This CDR3 is built from 16 residues. Trimming took 0 bases from V and 2 from J, leaving 14 bases between them. In germline, CDR1 is SGHTA, CDR2 FQGNSA. Here the CDR3 reads CASSLAKGAVTYEQYF. The CDR3 nucleotides read TGTGCCAGCAGCTTAGCAAAAGGGGCGGTAACCTACGAGCAGTACTTC.

This sequence joins TRBV6-5 and TRBJ2-1, with TRBD2 matching 9 bases. The CDR3 is 16 amino acids. The V gene end was trimmed by 0 bases and the J gene end by 2 bases; junction bases not matched to a gene: 2. CDR1 and CDR2 (germline): MNHEY, SVGAGI. The CDR3 nucleotides read TGTGCCAGCAGTTACTCACCTAGCGGGGCCTACAATGAGCAGTTCTTC. It is translated as CASSYSPSGAYNEQFF.

The rearrangement uses TRBV6-6 and TRBJ2-2; 7 bases agree with TRBD2. This CDR3 region has 15 residues. The V and J ends lost 0 bases and 8 bases, in that order; junction bases with no gene match: 6. Per germline, CDR1 MNHNY and CDR2 SVGAGI (reference sequence). As DNA, the CDR3 is TGTGCCAGCAGTTACTCGAGGGGCGGGAGTGGGGAGCTGTTTTTT. Amino acid sequence: CASSYSRGGSGELFF.

V usage is TRBV5-1 and J usage is TRBJ2-1, with unresolved D. The CDR3 is made up of 15 amino acids. The V end lost 0 bases, the J end lost 5 bases, and 12 bases lay between the germline ends. Germline CDR1 SGHRS, CDR2 YFSETQ. The CDR3 loop is CASSLDGVSNNEQFF. In nucleotides, the CDR3 is TGCGCCAGCAGCTTGGATGGAGTGTCTAACAATGAGCAGTTCTTC. The full variable domain, rest sourced from reference TRBV5-1 and TRBJ2-1, is KAGVTQTPRYLIKTRGQQVTLSCSPISGHRSVSWYQQTPGQGLQFLFEYFSETQRNKGNFPGRFSGRQFSNSRSEMNVSTLELGDSALYLCASSLDGVSNNEQFFGPGTRLTVL.

This chain connects TRBV6-1 to TRBJ1-5; possibly TRBD1 for D (5 bases). Trimming left V 2 bases short and J 7 bases short, with 12 bases between. The CDR3 has 14 residues. CDR1 and CDR2 from the germline V gene are MNHNS and SASEGT. Here the CDR3 reads CASSEPQGWQPQHF. DNA for the CDR3: TGTGCCAGCAGTGAACCCCAGGGTTGGCAGCCCCAGCATTTT.

The J gene is TRBJ2-5, the V gene TRBV30; no reliable D call. TRBJ2-7 matches the DNA end more closely, so the J call is doubtful. The CDR3 length is 14 residues. Germline V gene lookup returns CDR1 GTSNPN and CDR2 SVGIG (reference sequence). The CDR3 nucleotides read TGTGCCTGGAGTGTAATCCCGAATATCTACGAGCAGTACTTC. It translates to CAWSVIPNIYEQYF.

The genes are TRBV18 and TRBJ1-1; TRBD1 matches at 9 bases. V gave up 5 bases and J gave up 7 bases; unmatched junction bases: 8. Per germline, CDR1 KGHSH and CDR2 LQKENI. The CDR3 is 14 amino acids. DNA for the CDR3: TGTGCCAGCTCATCAAACAGGGGGCAAAATGAAGCTTTCTTT. It is translated as CASSSNRGQNEAFF.

This clone is a singleton in its sample. V usage is TRBV6-5 and J usage is TRBJ2-1; TRBD2 matches 8 bases. CDR1 MNHEY and CDR2 SVGAGI come from the germline V gene. There are 15 residues in the CDR3. J gave up 0 bases and V 7 bases, and 5 bases lay outside the gene matches. CDR3: CASKNSGISYNEQFF. The CDR3 DNA follows: TGTGCCAGCAAGAATAGCGGGATCTCCTACAATGAGCAGTTCTTC.

V gene TRBV30 combines with J gene TRBJ2-3; D not certain. V was clipped by 3 bases and J by 0 bases, with 4 bases between them. The CDR3 loop spans 12 amino acids. The germline CDR1 and CDR2 sequences are GTSNPN and SVGIG (reference sequence). The CDR3 is CAWSVSTDTQYF. CDR3 coding DNA: TGTGCCTGGAGCGTCAGCACAGATACGCAGTATTTT. The full variable domain, its missing parts supplied by reference TRBV30 and TRBJ2-3, is SQTIHQWPATLVQPVGSPLSLECTVEGTSNPNLYWYRQAAGRGLQLLFYSVGIGQISSEVPQNLSASRPQDRQFILSSKKLLLSDSGFYLCAWSVSTDTQYFGPGTRLTVL.

Only a few counts were recorded for this clone. This chain joins TRBV2 and TRBJ2-4, with 7 bases matching TRBD2. CDR1 and CDR2 (germline): SNHLY, FYNNEI. The junction had 24 bases not matched to a gene; V was cut back by 3 bases and J by 16 bases. The CDR3 loop spans 17 amino acids. CDR3 amino acids: CASSDSLMLVSDTGGYF. In DNA, the CDR3 is TGTGCCAGCAGTGACAGTTTGATGCTAGTATCCGATACGGGGGGATACTTC.

V gene TRBV27 combines with J gene TRBJ2-1, with a weak D call TRBD2 (5 bases). The CDR3 spans 11 residues. Germline CDR1 is MNHEY and CDR2 is SMNVEV (reference sequence). V was clipped by 3 bases and J by 8 bases, with 5 bases between them. In DNA form, the CDR3 reads TGTGCCAGCAGTTTTAGCGATGAGCAGTTCTTC. It codes for CASSFSDEQFF.

The chain recombines TRBV7-2 with TRBJ1-5; 9 nucleotides agree with TRBD1. Germline V gene sequence: CDR1 SGHTA, CDR2 FQGNSA. CDR3 length: 14 residues. With V trimmed by 3 bases and J by 4 bases, 1 base remained unmatched. The CDR3 sequence is CASSLGTGNQPQHF. CDR3 coding DNA: TGTGCCAGCAGCTTGGGGACAGGGAATCAGCCCCAGCATTTT.

The chain couples TRBV27 to TRBJ2-1; 14 nucleotides match TRBD2. Trimming at V came to 5 bases and at J to 7 bases, leaving 10 bases not matched to a gene. The CDR3 has 17 residues. CDR1 is MNHEY and CDR2 is SMNVEV in the germline V gene (reference sequence). DNA for the CDR3: TGTGCCAGCAGTCGCAACATGTGGACTAGCGGGAGGAATGAGCAGTTCTTC. Encoded protein: CASSRNMWTSGRNEQFF.

As for this clone: At the DNA level, this CDR3 is encoded by other sequences in the same sample as well. The genes are TRBV30 and TRBJ2-1, with D perhaps TRBD1 (6 bases). V gave up 4 bases and J gave up 1 base, with 11 bases separating them. Germline V lookup: CDR1 GTSNPN, CDR2 SVGIG (reference sequence). This CDR3 region has 14 residues. The CDR3 spells CAWKFRGSYNEQFF. CDR3 coding DNA: TGTGCCTGGAAGTTCAGGGGTTCCTACAATGAGCAGTTCTTC.

This chain links TRBV5-1 with TRBJ2-5, with D possibly matching TRBD1 (6 bases). CDR3 length: 14 amino acids. CDR1 is SGHRS, CDR2 YFSETQ, per germline. Deletions cut 3 bases from V and 2 bases from J, with 11 bases between. The DNA for the CDR3 is TGCGCCAGCAGCTCCGGGACACCGCAAGAGACCCAGTACTTC. Amino acid sequence: CASSSGTPQETQYF.

This chain uses TRBV28 with TRBJ1-5; 8 bases map to TRBD1. The V segment lost 5 bases and the J segment 3 bases; nucleotides outside the gene matches: 3. CDR1 MDHEN and CDR2 SYDVKM come from the germline V gene. The CDR3 runs 14 residues. CDR3 residues: CASSTGGVNQPQHF. The CDR3 nucleotides are TGTGCCAGCAGTACAGGGGGTGTCAATCAGCCCCAGCATTTT.

The chain uses TRBV7-9 and TRBJ1-4; 7 nucleotides match TRBD1. The CDR3 covers 13 residues. Looked up from germline, CDR1 is SEHNR and CDR2 is FQNEAQ (reference sequence). J lost 8 bases, V lost 10 bases, and 10 bases had no gene match. The CDR3 DNA sequence: TGTGCCACCTCGACAGGGATAGGGGAAAAACTGTTTTTT. This sequence encodes CATSTGIGEKLFF. The whole variable domain, filled in from reference TRBV7-9 and TRBJ1-4, reads DTGVSQNPRHKITKRGQNVTFRCDPISEHNRLYWYRQTLGQGPEFLTYFQNEAQLEKSRLLSDRFSAERPKGSFSTLEIQRTEQGDSAMYLCATSTGIGEKLFFGSGTQLSVL.

CDR3 residues: CASSYGTGTGDNEQYF. The CDR3, as DNA: TGTGCCAGCAGTTACGGCACCGGGACAGGGGATAACGAGCAGTACTTC. This rearrangement joins TRBV6-5 to TRBJ2-7, with TRBD1 matching 10 bases. After removal of 2 bases from V and 5 bases from J, the junction contained 9 bases not matched to a gene. Germline CDR1 and CDR2: MNHEY and SVGAGI. The CDR3 runs to 16 residues.